What follows are 16 T cell receptor beta chains derived from one specimen sequenced in a study of post-analysis software for immune sequencing data. Study-level results: In patients, TRBV5-6, TRBV5-1 and TRBV20-1 belonged to five or six TRBV segments found more frequently than in controls.

Researchers reported that TCR beta cDNA libraries carried unique molecular identifiers. Using its own MiXCR run on the PCR reads, TCRdb lists one record per CDR3 protein. The sample yields 650,000 to 850,000 distinct CDR3 sequences, about 43% seen once. Antigens of these TCRs are unknown. The material sequenced was blood. Receptors originate from a girl aged 5 to 17 with multiple sclerosis.

The DNA of the CDR3 is TGCAGTGTCGAGCGGCCGTCCCGGGAGGGAGTAGATACGCAGTATTTT. Its translation is CSVERPSREGVDTQYF. The J gene is TRBJ2-3, the V gene TRBV20-1; TRBD2 matches at 8 bases. The CDR3 covers 16 residues. Germline CDR1 DFQATT, CDR2 SNEGSKA (reference sequence). Trimming removed 7 bases from V and 5 bases from J; junction bases left unmatched: 17.

Here the CDR3 reads CASSRDRLNYEQYF. DNA of the CDR3: TGTGCCAGCAGCCGGGACCGTCTGAACTACGAGCAGTACTTC. This sequence joins TRBV28 and TRBJ2-7; either TRBD1 or TRBD2 may fit D (5 bases each). Germline values: CDR1 MDHEN, CDR2 SYDVKM. The CDR3 sequence is 14 residues long. Trimming left V 6 bases short and J 3 bases short, with 15 bases between.

The sample holds a few counts of this clonotype. The chain couples TRBV7-8 to TRBJ2-7; D gene unclear. Germline loops: CDR1 SGHVS, CDR2 FQNEAQ. The CDR3 has 14 residues. Trimming shortened V by 5 bases and J by 2 bases, and 13 bases separated the two germline ends. This CDR3 reads CASSQTATPYEQYF. Written as DNA, the CDR3 is TGTGCCAGCAGCCAGACTGCTACTCCCTACGAGCAGTACTTC.

The chain links TRBV7-9 to TRBJ2-4; no definite D call. The CDR3 is 14 residues long. Germline CDR1 reads SEHNR; CDR2 reads FQNEAQ (reference sequence). The germline V and J ends were trimmed by 5 bases and 2 bases, with 10 bases remaining between them. The CDR3 reads CASSPAPSKNIQYF. CDR3 coding DNA: TGTGCCAGCAGCCCAGCCCCTTCCAAAAACATTCAGTACTTC.

The genes are TRBV20-1 and TRBJ2-5; 11 nucleotides align to TRBD2. In germline, CDR1 is DFQATT, CDR2 SNEGSKA (reference sequence). The trim removed 5 bases at V and 4 bases at J, leaving 12 bases unmatched. The CDR3 extends over 16 amino acids. CDR3 DNA sequence: TGCAGTGCTGACCTCGGGACTAGCGGCATCGGAGAGACCCAGTACTTC. Translated: CSADLGTSGIGETQYF.

This clonotype was detected a few times. This chain uses TRBV4-1 with TRBJ2-5, with D perhaps matching TRBD1 or TRBD2 (5 bases each). Germline V lookup: CDR1 MGHRA, CDR2 YSYEKL. The CDR3 covers 16 residues. The V gene lost 1 base and the J gene lost 0 bases, with 12 bases spanning the gap. This chain's CDR3 is CASSQGPGSHQETQYF. CDR3 coding DNA: TGCGCCAGCAGCCAAGGGCCAGGGAGCCACCAAGAGACCCAGTACTTC.

The chain has TRBV20-1 and TRBJ1-4; no reliable D call. This CDR3 has 12 amino acids. Germline-derived CDR1 and CDR2 are DFQATT and SNEGSKA (reference sequence). The CDR3 nucleotides are TGCACCGCGCTAGCAACTAATGAAAAACTGTTTTTT. This gives the protein CTALATNEKLFF.

This clonotype was seen a handful of times. The CDR3 region is CASSLTGSSNEKLFF. In nucleotides, the CDR3 is TGTGCCAGCAGCCTCACAGGGTCTTCTAATGAAAAACTGTTTTTT. The genes are TRBV5-8 and TRBJ1-4, with TRBD1 as a possible D gene (6 bases). Germline CDR1 is SGHTS and CDR2 is YDEGEE. This CDR3 is built from 15 residues. V was trimmed by 4 bases and J by 3 bases, leaving 13 bases between them.

V gene TRBV5-1 combines with J gene TRBJ2-5, with D possibly TRBD2 on 6 matching bases. V gave up 4 bases and J gave up 7 bases, with 20 bases separating them. Germline V gene data show CDR1 as SGHRS and CDR2 as YFSETQ. CDR3 size: 15 residues. The CDR3 spells CASSPRLVPSGTQYF. The CDR3 DNA reads as TGCGCCAGCAGCCCCAGACTAGTCCCGTCGGGGACCCAGTACTTC.

The chain recombines TRBV28 with TRBJ2-1; D remains unclear. The CDR3 contains 14 residues. V was pared by 3 bases and J by 3 bases, with 9 bases between. CDR1 MDHEN and CDR2 SYDVKM come from the germline V gene. The CDR3, as DNA: TGTGCCAGCAGTTTCGCGGCAATCTACAATGAGCAGTTCTTC. Protein: CASSFAAIYNEQFF.

This clonotype was seen just once. The gene calls are TRBV5-1 and TRBJ1-1, with D possibly TRBD1 on 5 matching bases. CDR3 size: 14 residues. V gave up 0 bases and J gave up 4 bases, with 10 bases separating them. Germline assignment: CDR1 SGHRS and CDR2 YFSETQ. The DNA of the CDR3 is TGCGCCAGCAGCTTGGATTCGGGGGGCACTGAAGCTTTCTTT. Translation gives CASSLDSGGTEAFF.

This clonotype has only a few counts. This chain joins TRBV25-1 and TRBJ2-7; a weak D match, TRBD1 (5 bases). This CDR3 is 14 amino acids long. Germline CDR1 is MGHDK and CDR2 is SYGVNS. Trimming took 2 bases from V and 0 from J, leaving 8 bases between them. The CDR3 bases are TGTGCCAGCAGTGAACAGGGAAGCTCCTACGAGCAGTACTTC. It yields the protein CASSEQGSSYEQYF.

In this sample, this clonotype turned up a few times. The J gene is TRBJ2-1, the V gene TRBV5-8; no clear D. The end of the DNA fits TRBJ2-7 better, so the J call may be wrong. Germline V gene sequence: CDR1 SGHTS, CDR2 YDEGEE. The length of the CDR3 is 16 residues. CDR3 sequence: CASSLSRSPPYNEQYF. The CDR3 nucleotides read TGTGCCAGCAGCTTGTCCCGCAGTCCCCCGTACAATGAGCAGTACTTC.

As regards this clonotype: One junction end does not reproduce the germline sequence, and a read error may be involved. The V and J genes are TRBV27 and TRBJ2-1, with no clear D. There are 14 residues in the CDR3. CDR1 and CDR2 (germline): MNHEY, SMNVEV (reference sequence). This CDR3 reads CVSSLESPYNEQFF. The CDR3 bases are TGTGTCAGCAGTTTGGAATCCCCTTACAATGAGCAGTTCTTC.

To note about this clonotype: This is likely a read error, given that the CDR3 carries no conserved phenylalanine or tryptophan at its end. In nucleotides, the CDR3 is TGTGCCACCCCGGTTAGCGAGCAGTACTCC. As protein: CATPVSEQYS. J is TRBJ2-7 and V is TRBV6-2 or TRBV6-3; no clear D gene. The CDR3 sequence is 10 residues long. Trimming left V 10 bases short and J 6 bases short, with 10 bases between. Germline V gives CDR1 MNHEY, CDR2 SVGEGT.

This sequence joins TRBV2 and TRBJ2-5; D is possibly TRBD2 (5 bases). The ends were cut back, 1 base at V and 2 bases at J, with 11 bases in the middle. Germline loops: CDR1 SNHLY, CDR2 FYNNEI. CDR3 length: 15 amino acids. The CDR3 here is CASSEGGLGQETQYF. The CDR3, as DNA: TGTGCCAGCAGTGAAGGTGGACTGGGGCAAGAGACCCAGTACTTC. The full variable domain, in which reference TRBV2 and TRBJ2-5 provide the parts outside the CDR3, is EPEVTQTPSHQVTQMGQEVILRCVPISNHLYFYWYRQILGQKVEFLVSFYNNEISEKSEIFDDQFSVERPDGSNFTLKIRSTKLEDSAMYFCASSEGGLGQETQYFGPGTRLLVL.